This T cell receptor beta chain was observed in a study of beta chain features in type 1 diabetes. Background on the study: Some 110 million sorted cells were examined across all samples. Study observations and caveats: Naive, central memory and Treg TCRB repertoires seemed to resemble each other more closely in patients than they did in healthy donors. People with Type 1 diabetes carried modestly yet significantly shorter TCRB CDR3s in all four CD4+ subsets.

All of the isolated RNA was reverse transcribed, so expressed TCRB transcripts were sequenced. Mean read depth for naive, central memory and regulatory T cell samples was roughly 4 million reads. Repertoires were generated with immunoSEQ multiplex PCR, while TCRdb's copy carries only in-frame clones and drops some. The sample contains 450,000 to 600,000 clones, approximately 31% of which appear only once. The germline gives CDR1 SGHNT, CDR2 YYREEE (reference sequence). V shed 0 bases and J shed 2 bases, with 14 bases lying between them. The CDR3 consists of 16 residues. A note on this clone: The antigen remains unidentified.

The receptor was isolated from a man aged 18 to 29 in good health. The chain couples TRBV5-4 to TRBJ1-2, with TRBD1 as a possible D gene (6 bases). The sequencing sample was made of naive CD4+ T cells from blood. In DNA, the CDR3 is TGTGCCAGCAGCTTGGGGCCACAGGGCGCGAACTATGGCTACACCTTC. It codes for CASSLGPQGANYGYTF.